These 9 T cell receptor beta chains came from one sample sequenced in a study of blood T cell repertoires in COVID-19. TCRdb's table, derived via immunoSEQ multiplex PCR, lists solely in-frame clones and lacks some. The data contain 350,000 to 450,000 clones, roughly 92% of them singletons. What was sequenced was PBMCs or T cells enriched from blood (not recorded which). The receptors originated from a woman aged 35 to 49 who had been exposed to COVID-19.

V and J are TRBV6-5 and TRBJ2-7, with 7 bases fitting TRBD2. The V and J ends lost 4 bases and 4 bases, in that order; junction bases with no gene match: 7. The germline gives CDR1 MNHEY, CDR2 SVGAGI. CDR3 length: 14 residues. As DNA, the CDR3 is TGTGCCAGCAGTTCCCCGGCGGGGGTATACGAGCAGTACTTC. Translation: CASSSPAGVYEQYF.

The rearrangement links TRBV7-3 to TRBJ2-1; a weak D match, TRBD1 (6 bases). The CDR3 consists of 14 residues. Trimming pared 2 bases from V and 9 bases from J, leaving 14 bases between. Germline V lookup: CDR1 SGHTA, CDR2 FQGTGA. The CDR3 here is CASSLLGDNSEQFF. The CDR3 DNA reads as TGTGCCAGCAGCTTATTAGGGGACAATTCTGAGCAGTTCTTC.

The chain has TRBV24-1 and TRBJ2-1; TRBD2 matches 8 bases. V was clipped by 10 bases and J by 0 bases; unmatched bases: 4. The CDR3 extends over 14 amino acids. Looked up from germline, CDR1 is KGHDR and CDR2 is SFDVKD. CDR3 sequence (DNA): TGTGCCACAAGCGGGAGAAGCTCCTACAATGAGCAGTTCTTC. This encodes CATSGRSSYNEQFF.

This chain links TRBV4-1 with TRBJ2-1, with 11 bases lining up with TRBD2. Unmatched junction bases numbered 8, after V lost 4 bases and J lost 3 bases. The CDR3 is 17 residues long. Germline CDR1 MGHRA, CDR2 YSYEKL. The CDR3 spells CASSLTAGTSGYNEQFF. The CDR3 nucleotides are TGCGCCAGCAGCCTTACCGCCGGGACTAGCGGCTACAATGAGCAGTTCTTC.

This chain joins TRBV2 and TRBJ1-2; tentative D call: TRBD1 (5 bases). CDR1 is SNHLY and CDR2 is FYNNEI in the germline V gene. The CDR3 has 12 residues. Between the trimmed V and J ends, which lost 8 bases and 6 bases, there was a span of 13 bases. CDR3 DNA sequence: TGTGCCAGCGGCGGGACTTTAAATGGCTACACCTTC. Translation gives CASGGTLNGYTF.

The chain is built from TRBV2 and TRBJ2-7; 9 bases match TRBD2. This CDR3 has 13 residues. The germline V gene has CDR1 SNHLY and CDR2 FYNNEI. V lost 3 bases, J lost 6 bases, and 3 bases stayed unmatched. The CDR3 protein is CASSDGGGVEQYF. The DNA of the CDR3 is TGTGCCAGCAGTGACGGCGGGGGGGTCGAGCAGTACTTC.

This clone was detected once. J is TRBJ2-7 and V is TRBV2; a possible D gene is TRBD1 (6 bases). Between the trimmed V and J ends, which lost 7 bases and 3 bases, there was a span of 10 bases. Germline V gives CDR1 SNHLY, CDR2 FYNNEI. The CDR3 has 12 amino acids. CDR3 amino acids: CASTGTIYEQYF. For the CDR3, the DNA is TGTGCCAGCACCGGGACAATCTACGAGCAGTACTTC. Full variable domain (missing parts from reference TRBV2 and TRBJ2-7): EPEVTQTPSHQVTQMGQEVILRCVPISNHLYFYWYRQILGQKVEFLVSFYNNEISEKSEIFDDQFSVERPDGSNFTLKIRSTKLEDSAMYFCASTGTIYEQYFGPGTRLTVT.

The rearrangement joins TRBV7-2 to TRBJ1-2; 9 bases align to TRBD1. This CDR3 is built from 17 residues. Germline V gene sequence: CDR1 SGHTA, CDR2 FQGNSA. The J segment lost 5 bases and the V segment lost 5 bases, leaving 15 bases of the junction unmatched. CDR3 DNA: TGTGCCAGCAGCCCAGTCGGAGGGACAGGGTTTTCATATGGCTACACCTTC. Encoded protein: CASSPVGGTGFSYGYTF.

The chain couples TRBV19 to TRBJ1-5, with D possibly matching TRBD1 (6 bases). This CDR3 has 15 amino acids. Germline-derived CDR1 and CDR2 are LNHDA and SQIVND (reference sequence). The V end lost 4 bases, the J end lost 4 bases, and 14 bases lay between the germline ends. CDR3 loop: CASSTQGPSNQPQHF. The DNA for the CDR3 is TGTGCCAGTAGTACACAGGGTCCGAGTAATCAGCCCCAGCATTTT.